These 7 T cell receptor beta chains share one sample of origin, sequenced in a study of T cell responses to AZD1222 COVID-19 vaccine. Repertoires were generated with immunoSEQ multiplex PCR, while TCRdb's copy carries only in-frame clones and drops some. The table includes about 120,000 clones, around 87% detected once. The sequencing here drew on peripheral blood, taken on day 0 of AZD1222 vaccination. The receptor set was obtained from an adult in good health.

The chain carries TRBV7-9 and TRBJ1-4; D possibly corresponds to TRBD1 (6 bases). The CDR3 loop spans 18 amino acids. CDR1 is SEHNR, CDR2 FQNEAQ, per germline (reference sequence). Trimming left V 1 base short and J 4 bases short, with 19 bases between. This CDR3 is CASSLGRGDGLFNEKLFF. For the CDR3, the DNA is TGTGCCAGCAGCTTAGGGAGGGGGGACGGACTTTTTAATGAAAAACTGTTTTTT.

This chain connects TRBV7-9 to TRBJ1-1; 8 bases match TRBD1. Germline V CDR1 and CDR2: SEHNR, FQNEAQ (reference sequence). The CDR3 covers 14 residues. V was pared by 3 bases and J by 5 bases, with 5 bases of the junction left unmatched. CDR3 in amino acids: CASSLQGAPTEAFF. The CDR3 DNA follows: TGTGCCAGCAGCTTGCAGGGGGCGCCGACTGAAGCTTTCTTT.

This chain joins TRBV5-6 and TRBJ2-1; tentatively, D is TRBD1 or TRBD2 (5 bases each). Trimming removed 4 bases from V and 15 bases from J, with 17 bases in between. Germline assignment: CDR1 SGHDT and CDR2 YYEEEE. The CDR3 is 12 residues long. The CDR3 coding sequence is TGTGCCAGCAGCAATAACCCGAGGGGCGGGTTCTTC. It encodes CASSNNPRGGFF. Combining the CDR3 with reference TRBV5-6 and TRBJ2-1 gives the whole variable domain DAGVTQSPTHLIKTRGQQVTLRCSPKSGHDTVSWYQQALGQGPQFIFQYYEEEERQRGNFPDRFSGHQFPNYSSELNVNALLLGDSALYLCASSNNPRGGFFGPGTRLTVL.

This chain joins TRBV7-6 and TRBJ1-5; TRBD1 aligns across 7 bases. V lost 5 bases and J lost 6; bases outside the gene matches: 7. The germline CDR1 and CDR2 sequences are SGHVS and FNYEAQ. CDR3 length: 14 amino acids. CDR3 bases: TGTGCCAGCAGCCTGAGGGGGCCCGGTCAGCCCCAGCATTTT. Its protein is CASSLRGPGQPQHF. Complete variable domain (other parts from reference TRBV7-6 and TRBJ1-5): GAGVSQSPRYKVTKRGQDVALRCDPISGHVSLYWYRQALGQGPEFLTYFNYEAQQDKSGLPNDRFSAERPEGSISTLTIQRTEQRDSAMYRCASSLRGPGQPQHFGDGTRLSIL.

The V call is TRBV7-2, the J call TRBJ2-7; D remains unclear. The CDR3 covers 13 residues. V was trimmed by 4 bases and J by 11 bases, leaving 18 bases between them. Germline V gene sequence: CDR1 SGHTA, CDR2 FQGNSA. Here the CDR3 DNA reads TGTGCCAGCAGCTCCACGATGAAGGACCAGGAGTACTTC. Protein sequence: CASSSTMKDQEYF.

A remark on this clone: Other DNA sequences in the same sample also yield this CDR3. V and J are TRBV28 and TRBJ1-1; D unresolved. V lost 2 bases and J lost 0, with 10 bases in between. The CDR3 is 15 residues long. The germline gives CDR1 MDHEN, CDR2 SYDVKM. The CDR3 protein is CASSLEWQMNTEAFF. CDR3 in DNA: TGTGCCAGCAGTTTAGAGTGGCAGATGAACACTGAAGCTTTCTTT.

This clone has just a few counts. The chain employs TRBV7-2 and TRBJ1-6; the D gene is possibly TRBD1 (6 bases). Trimming removed 4 bases at V and 7 bases at J, with 14 bases between. The CDR3 covers 15 residues. Per germline, CDR1 SGHTA and CDR2 FQGNSA. Written as DNA, the CDR3 is TGTGCCAGCAGCTCCCGGGGGGCCGGGAATTCACCCCTCCACTTT. It is translated as CASSSRGAGNSPLHF.